This T cell receptor beta chain was identified in a study of molecular identifiers for immune sequencing clone quantification. Study observations and caveats: With a barcode shared among identical TCR molecules, highly expanded clone sizes could be underestimated.

Germline CDR1 is SGHTS and CDR2 is YDEGEE. The CDR3 spans 16 residues. V shed 4 bases, J shed 4 bases, and the junction held 11 bases outside the gene matches. CD8+CD4-CCR7+CD45RA+ cells were sorted as naive CD8 T cells. TCRdb used MiXCR to reprocess the PCR reads, holding one entry per CDR3 protein. The sample includes approximately 670,000 distinct CDR3 sequences, just under 20% of them seen just once. This clonotype appeared many times. Its specificity is not known. The clonotype originates from a human donor in good health. Some libraries in this study had Jurkat cell RNA spiked in. Sequenced: naive CD8+ T cells from blood, with Jurkat cell RNA spiked in. Subset noted: FACS-sorted CD8+CD4-CCR7+CD45RA+ naive T cells. The genes are TRBV5-8 and TRBJ1-5, with TRBD1 matching over 7 bases. CDR3 DNA: TGTGCCAGCAGCAAGGATTACAGGGGACGTAATCAGCCCCAGCATTTT. Its protein product is CASSKDYRGRNQPQHF.